The 7 T cell receptor beta chains below all came from one sample that was sequenced in a study of neurological immune-mediated disorders. MiXCR, applied by TCRdb to the 5' RACE reads, yields one record per CDR3 protein. The table has about 70,000 distinct CDR3 sequences, 3.2% seen once. The sequencing input was PBMCs. The receptors derive from a woman aged 50 to 65 with multiple sclerosis.

This clonotype has a count of ten or more. The chain combines TRBV7-9 with TRBJ2-5; D may be TRBD1 (6 bases). Germline V CDR1 and CDR2: SEHNR, FQNEAQ (reference sequence). There are 15 residues in the CDR3. V shed 5 bases and J shed 4 bases, with 17 bases lying between them. DNA for the CDR3: TGTGCCAGCAGCCGTACTGACAGGAGAGCAGAGACCCAGTACTTC. It codes for CASSRTDRRAETQYF.

The sample holds many counts of this clonotype. This rearrangement joins TRBV20-1 to TRBJ2-7, with 10 nucleotides matching TRBD2. The CDR3 sequence is 16 residues long. CDR1 DFQATT and CDR2 SNEGSKA come from the germline V gene (reference sequence). Written as DNA, the CDR3 is TGCAGGAGGCGGGGACTAGCGTTCCTCACCTTCTACGAGCAGTACGTC. Residues: CRRRGLAFLTFYEQYV.

This clonotype has ten or more counts. This chain links TRBV12-3 or TRBV12-4 with TRBJ2-1, with 12 bases identical to TRBD2. The V gene end was trimmed by 6 bases and the J gene end by 5 bases; junction bases not matched to a gene: 11. The CDR3 loop spans 17 amino acids. In DNA form, the CDR3 reads TGTGCCAGCAGACCTAGCGGGGGGGCCCGCTTCAACAATGAGCAGTTCTTC. Protein: CASRPSGGARFNNEQFF.

This clonotype was seen ten or more times. The chain has TRBV20-1 and TRBJ2-4; the D gene is possibly TRBD1 (6 bases). CDR1 DFQATT and CDR2 SNEGSKA come from the germline V gene (reference sequence). This CDR3 has 13 amino acids. Trimming took 5 bases from V and 3 from J, leaving 11 bases between them. CDR3 nucleotides: TGCAGTGCTGGGGGCCCCCTCAAAAACATTCAGTACTTC. The encoded protein is CSAGGPLKNIQYF.

This clonotype has ten or more counts. The chain recombines TRBV7-2 with TRBJ1-2; possible D gene TRBD1, 6 bases. Germline assignment: CDR1 SGHTA and CDR2 FQGNSA. CDR3 length: 16 amino acids. Trimming pared 4 bases from V and 5 bases from J, leaving 20 bases between. CDR3 protein: CASSSRTAPLSYGYTF. Written as DNA, the CDR3 is TGTGCCAGCAGCTCACGGACAGCCCCCTTATCTTATGGCTACACCTTC.

This clonotype was recorded many times. V gene TRBV6-5 combines with J gene TRBJ2-3; no clear D. The germline V gene encodes CDR1 MNHEY and CDR2 SVGAGI. Trimming removed 5 bases at V and 6 bases at J, with 12 bases between. There are 13 residues in the CDR3. Written as DNA, the CDR3 is TGTGCCAGCAGTACGACCGTAGTGGATACGCAGTATTTT. It codes for CASSTTVVDTQYF.

This clonotype occurred many times. The chain uses TRBV29-1 and TRBJ2-6; the D is unclear. Germline lookup yields CDR1 SQVTM and CDR2 ANQGSEA. The CDR3 has 14 amino acids. With 2 bases removed from V and 2 bases from J, the gap between germline ends came to 7 bases. The CDR3 spells CSVESGPGANVLTF. The DNA of the CDR3 is TGCAGCGTTGAAAGTGGGCCTGGGGCCAACGTCCTGACTTTC.